The entry that follows covers one T cell receptor (beta chain) sequence. Other DNA sequences in the sample encode the same CDR3. These data come from a study of blood T cell repertoires in COVID-19. Data came from immunoSEQ multiplex PCR; TCRdb stores just in-frame clones and leaves some out. The sample yields roughly 150,000 clones, about three quarters seen once. The receptor was derived from a man in his 70s with acute or convalescent COVID-19. The material sequenced was peripheral blood.

The CDR3 region is CASSPRTDGNTIYF. The CDR3 DNA is TGCGCCAGCAGCCCCCGGACAGACGGAAACACCATATATTTT. This chain uses TRBV5-1 with TRBJ1-3, with a weak D call TRBD1 (6 bases). Trimming cost V 4 bases and J 4 bases, with 12 bases left between them. There are 14 residues in the CDR3. Germline CDR1 SGHRS, CDR2 YFSETQ.